The following is a TCR beta chain sequence with its context. What it binds is not known. This may come from a read error, since a much larger clone is one base off. V was shortened by 5 bases and J by 6 bases, with 17 bases between the two germline ends. CDR3 length: 15 residues. Genomic DNA, serving as template, underwent TCR beta VDJ and CDR3 profiling. TCRdb called the reads again in MiXCR, with one record for every CDR3 protein. Here the sample spans around 150,000 distinct CDR3 sequences, around 41% being singletons. These data are taken from a study of CD8+CD57+ T cells in acquired aplastic anemia. About the research overall: Sorted CD4+ plus CD8+ cells gave DNA averaging approximately 2.9 ug. In CD4+ cells, healthy donors produced an average of roughly 11 million reads.

Findings of the study overall: Common to patients and controls were twenty-nine CD8+ CDR3 sequences. Simpson's diversity of CD8+ cells was not significantly different in patients compared with controls.

What was sequenced was sorted CD4+, CD8+, or CD8+CD57+ T cells (not recorded which) from PBMCs. The TCR was taken from a human donor in good health, serving as a control. V is TRBV12-3 or TRBV12-4 and J is TRBJ2-1, with a tentative D call TRBD1 (6 bases). This CDR3 reads CASSLSPGEFNEQFF. The CDR3 DNA reads TGTGCCAGCAGTCTTAGCCCAGGGGAGTTCAATGAGCAGTTCTTC.